The subject of this entry is one T cell receptor (beta chain). What it binds is not known. UMIs accompanied the 5'RACE template switching by which TCR beta cDNA was made. Following a re-call of the 5' RACE reads, TCRdb has one entry per CDR3 protein and lacks DNA. The sample spans 250,000 or so distinct CDR3 sequences; the ten largest clones claim 4% to 4.5%. Per the germline V gene, CDR1 is SGHNT and CDR2 is YYREEE (reference sequence). This CDR3 is built from 14 residues. The record originates from a study of T cells expressing NK-cell markers. Study results and caveats: Each of about 6 donors carried dominant NKG2C+ clonotypes accounting for about 1.0-7.5% of CD8+ T cells. It was still unclear whether expanded NKG2C+ T cell clones were HCMV specific.

The rearrangement joins TRBV5-4 to TRBJ1-2; lacking DNA, the TRBD1 call made by TCRdb goes unchecked. Sequenced: blood T cells: a sorted CD56 or NKG2C T cell subset, CD4+ or CD8+ T cells, or bulk PBMC T cells (not recorded which). The clonotype originates from a woman between 18 and 75 years old in good health. The CDR3 sequence: CASSLQGVNYGYTF.